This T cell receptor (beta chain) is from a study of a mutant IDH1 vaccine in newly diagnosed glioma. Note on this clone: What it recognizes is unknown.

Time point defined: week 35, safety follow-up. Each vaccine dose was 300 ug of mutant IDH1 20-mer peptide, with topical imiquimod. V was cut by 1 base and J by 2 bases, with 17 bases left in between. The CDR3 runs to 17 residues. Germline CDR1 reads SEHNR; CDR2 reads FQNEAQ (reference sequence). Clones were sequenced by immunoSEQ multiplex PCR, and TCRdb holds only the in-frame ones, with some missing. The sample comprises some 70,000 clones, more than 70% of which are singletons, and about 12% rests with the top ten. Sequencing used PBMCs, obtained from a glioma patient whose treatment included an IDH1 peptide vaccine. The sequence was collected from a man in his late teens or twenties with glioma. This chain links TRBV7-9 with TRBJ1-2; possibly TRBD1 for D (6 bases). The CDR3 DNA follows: TGTGCCAGCAGCTTAGTGACCTCGGGACATCTGAACTATGGCTACACCTTC. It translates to CASSLVTSGHLNYGYTF.